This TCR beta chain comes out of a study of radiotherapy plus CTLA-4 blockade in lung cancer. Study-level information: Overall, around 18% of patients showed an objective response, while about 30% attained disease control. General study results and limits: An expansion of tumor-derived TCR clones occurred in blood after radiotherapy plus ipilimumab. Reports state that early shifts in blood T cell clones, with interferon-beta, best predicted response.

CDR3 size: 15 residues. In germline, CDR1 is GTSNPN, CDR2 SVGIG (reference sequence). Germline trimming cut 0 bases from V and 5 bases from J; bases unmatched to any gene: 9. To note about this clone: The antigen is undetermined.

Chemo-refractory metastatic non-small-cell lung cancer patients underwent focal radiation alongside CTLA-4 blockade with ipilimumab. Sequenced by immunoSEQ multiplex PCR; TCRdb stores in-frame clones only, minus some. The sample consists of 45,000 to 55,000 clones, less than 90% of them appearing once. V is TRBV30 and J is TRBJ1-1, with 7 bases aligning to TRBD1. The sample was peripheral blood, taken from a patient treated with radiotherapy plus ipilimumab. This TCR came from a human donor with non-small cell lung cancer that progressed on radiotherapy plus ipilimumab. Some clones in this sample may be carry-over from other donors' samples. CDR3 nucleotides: TGTGCCTGGAGTGTCCTTAGGGGGCTTGGGACTGAAGCTTTCTTT. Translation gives CAWSVLRGLGTEAFF.